The 13 T cell receptor beta chains below all came from one sample that was sequenced in a study of vaccination and CD4 T cells after COVID-19. One entry per CDR3 protein, called by TCRdb with MiXCR from the PCR reads. Of tens of thousands of distinct CDR3 sequences listed, under 75% are singletons. Sample: CD4+ T cells from blood, taken before SARS-CoV-2 vaccination. These receptors were obtained from a human donor who had recovered from COVID-19.

The chain couples TRBV6-1 to TRBJ2-7; D may be TRBD1 or TRBD2 (6 bases each). Trimming shortened V by 6 bases and J by 3 bases, and 24 bases separated the two germline ends. The length of the CDR3 is 17 residues. Germline CDR1 MNHNS, CDR2 SASEGT. CDR3: CASRGGSPGGNFYEQYF. CDR3 in DNA: TGTGCCAGCAGAGGGGGGAGCCCTGGCGGAAACTTCTACGAGCAGTACTTC.

This clonotype was counted a single time. The chain carries TRBV5-1 and TRBJ1-2, with 7 bases that match TRBD1. Losses at the gene ends were 6 bases for V and 4 bases for J; bases not matched to a gene: 9. Per the germline V gene, CDR1 is SGHRS and CDR2 is YFSETQ. The CDR3 spans 14 residues. This chain's CDR3 is CASTVDRVGYGYTF. CDR3 sequence (DNA): TGCGCCAGCACCGTCGACAGGGTGGGCTATGGCTACACCTTC.

The V gene is TRBV28, the J gene TRBJ2-2; D gene uncertain. Germline V gene sequence: CDR1 MDHEN, CDR2 SYDVKM. The V gene lost 7 bases and the J gene lost 5 bases, with 8 bases spanning the gap. The CDR3 spans 12 residues. The CDR3 sequence: CASKTATGELFF. The CDR3 DNA follows: TGTGCCAGCAAGACCGCTACCGGGGAGCTGTTTTTT.

The genes are TRBV6-1 and TRBJ2-2; TRBD1 is a possible D gene (5 bases). Trimming cost V 5 bases and J 4 bases, with 11 bases left between them. The CDR3 runs 14 residues. Germline V gene lookup returns CDR1 MNHNS and CDR2 SASEGT. The CDR3 reads CASSNRKLTGELFF. In nucleotides, the CDR3 is TGTGCCAGCAGTAACAGGAAACTCACCGGGGAGCTGTTTTTT.

The V call is TRBV6-4, the J call TRBJ2-3; weak D call: TRBD2 (5 bases). This CDR3 region has 16 residues. From germline, CDR1 is MRHNA and CDR2 SNTAGT. V was clipped by 0 bases and J by 4 bases, with 14 bases between them. DNA of the CDR3: TGTGCCAGCAGTGACTCGCGGGCTAAAGGAGCAGATACGCAGTATTTT. This translates into CASSDSRAKGADTQYF.

The chain combines TRBV21-1 with TRBJ2-4; TRBD1 is the table's D call, not checked against the DNA. TRBV21-1 is noted as a pseudogene. CDR3 length: 17 amino acids. CDR3 DNA sequence: TGTGCCAGCAGCCCCCGTGAGCAATGGGGCGCCAAAAACATTCAGTACTTC. It translates to CASSPREQWGAKNIQYF.

The gene calls are TRBV7-9 and TRBJ1-4; D not certain. The V gene's germline CDR1 is SEHNR and CDR2 FQNEAQ (reference sequence). V was clipped by 5 bases and J by 8 bases, with 15 bases between them. CDR3 length equals 14 residues. The CDR3: CASSAGSPGEKLFF. The CDR3 DNA follows: TGTGCCAGCAGCGCCGGGTCACCGGGGGAAAAACTGTTTTTT.

This clonotype was picked up one time. J is TRBJ1-2 and V is TRBV7-2, with 7 bases matching TRBD1. CDR3 size: 13 residues. Germline assignment: CDR1 SGHTA and CDR2 FQGNSA. V lost 4 bases and J lost 8; bases outside the gene matches: 7. This CDR3 reads CASSSQRDSGYTF. The CDR3 DNA is TGTGCCAGCAGCTCACAAAGGGACAGCGGCTACACCTTC.

This clonotype appeared a few times. V is TRBV6-1 and J is TRBJ1-6; tentatively, D is TRBD1 (5 bases). This CDR3 has 14 residues. CDR1 is MNHNS and CDR2 is SASEGT in the germline V gene. V lost 5 bases to trimming and J lost 10 bases, with 15 bases between them. CDR3 nucleotide sequence: TGTGCCAGCAGTCCAGGATTTGGGGGGTCACCCCTCCACTTT. This codes for CASSPGFGGSPLHF.

The rearrangement links TRBV20-1 to TRBJ2-7; D is ambiguous. Between the trimmed V and J ends, which lost 0 bases and 6 bases, there was a span of 12 bases. Per germline, CDR1 DFQATT and CDR2 SNEGSKA (reference sequence). This CDR3 is 13 amino acids long. CDR3 nucleotide sequence: TGCAGTGCTAGAGATCTATCTTTTGGCGAGCAGTACTTC. Encoded protein: CSARDLSFGEQYF.

The chain has TRBV20-1 and TRBJ2-3; D gene ambiguous. V lost 0 bases and J 2 bases, leaving 12 bases between the germline ends. Germline lookup yields CDR1 DFQATT and CDR2 SNEGSKA (reference sequence). CDR3 size: 15 residues. The CDR3: CSARDAAETTDTQYF. The DNA of the CDR3 is TGCAGTGCTAGAGATGCCGCCGAAACCACAGATACGCAGTATTTT.

The rearrangement joins TRBV28 to TRBJ2-1; 8 bases are shared with TRBD2. V was pared by 6 bases and J by 6 bases, with 13 bases of the junction left unmatched. CDR1 is MDHEN, CDR2 SYDVKM, per germline. This CDR3 has 16 residues. CDR3 sequence (DNA): TGTGCCAGCAGCCCTAATATAGCGGGAACCAGCAATGAGCAGTTCTTC. Translating gives CASSPNIAGTSNEQFF.

This clonotype was counted once. The chain joins TRBV12-3 or TRBV12-4 to TRBJ1-2; D might be TRBD1 (6 bases). This CDR3 region has 14 residues. V lost 6 bases and J lost 6, with 17 bases in between. The CDR3 is CASSRQETTNGYTF. The CDR3, as DNA: TGTGCCAGCAGCCGACAGGAGACAACTAATGGCTACACCTTC.